This T cell receptor beta chain was sequenced in a study of shared clonotypes between healthy human individuals. As regards this clone: As yet, its antigen is unknown. Other DNA sequences of this sample code for an identical CDR3.

The CDR3 consists of 14 residues. Trimming pared 4 bases from V and 0 bases from J, leaving 7 bases between. Germline CDR1 reads SNHLY; CDR2 reads FYNNEI. Naive CD45RA+ and memory CD45RA-negative subsets were split from CD4+ cells. General observations from the study: Naive CD4 clonotype sharing across a few donors was about 5%.

Splitting of each subset's genomic DNA was done evenly across several immunoSEQ plates. Authors' methods: Junction-only immunoSEQ data arrived without quality scores, meaning filtering differed. Profiling relied on immunoSEQ multiplex PCR, and the TCRdb table lists in-frame clones only, not all of them. V and J calls and clone size are copied from that table; D and trimming were computed from the DNA. The top ten clones hold 0.39% of a sample with a few million clones, 80% to 95% of them seen once. This clonotype was sampled from a man between 18 and 29 years old in good health. Some clones in this sample may be carry-over from other donors' samples. The J gene is TRBJ1-3, the V gene TRBV2; no clear D. The sample taken for sequencing was naive CD4+ T cells from PBMCs. This sample's subset: CD45RA+ positively selected. The DNA for the CDR3 is TGTGCCAGCAGTGCAGGAAGCTCTGGAAACACCATATATTTT. It specifies CASSAGSSGNTIYF.